This section outlines one T cell receptor beta chain sequence together with its context. CD45RO-negative cells were positively selected for CCR7, leaving out terminally differentiated effector memory CD45RA+ cells. The data were obtained in a study of shared clonotypes between healthy human individuals. Profiled with immunoSEQ multiplex PCR; TCRdb holds only in-frame clones, not every one. The sample holds around 2,000,000 clones; roughly 91% are singletons and the top ten take roughly 1.7%. The origin of this receptor is a man aged 18 to 30 in good health. Some clones in this sample may be carry-over from other donors' samples. Specimen: naive CD8+ T cells from PBMCs.

The CDR3 sequence: CASSLIPPGTGDTEQYF. CDR3 in DNA: TGTGCCAGCAGTTTAATCCCCCCCGGGACAGGGGATACCGAGCAGTACTTC. This chain uses TRBV28 with TRBJ2-7; TRBD1 matches 10 bases. The CDR3 totals 17 residues. The germline gives CDR1 MDHEN, CDR2 SYDVKM. V lost 2 bases and J lost 6; bases outside the gene matches: 13.